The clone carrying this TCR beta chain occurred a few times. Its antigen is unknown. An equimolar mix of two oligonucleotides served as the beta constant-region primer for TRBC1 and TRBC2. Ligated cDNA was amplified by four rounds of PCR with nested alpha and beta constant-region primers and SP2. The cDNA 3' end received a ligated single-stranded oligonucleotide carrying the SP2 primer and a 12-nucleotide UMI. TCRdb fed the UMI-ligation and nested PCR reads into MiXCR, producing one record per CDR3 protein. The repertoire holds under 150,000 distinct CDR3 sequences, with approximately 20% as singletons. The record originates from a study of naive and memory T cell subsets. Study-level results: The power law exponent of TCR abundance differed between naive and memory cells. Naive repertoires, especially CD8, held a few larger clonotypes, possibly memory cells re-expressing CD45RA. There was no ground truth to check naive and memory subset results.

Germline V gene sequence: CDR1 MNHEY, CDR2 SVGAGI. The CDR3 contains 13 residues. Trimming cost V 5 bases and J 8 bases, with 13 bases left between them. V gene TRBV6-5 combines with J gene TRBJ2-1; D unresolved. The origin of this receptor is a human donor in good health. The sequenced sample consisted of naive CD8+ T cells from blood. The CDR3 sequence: CASSPSTGYEQFF. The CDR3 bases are TGTGCCAGCAGTCCCTCCACGGGCTATGAGCAGTTCTTC.